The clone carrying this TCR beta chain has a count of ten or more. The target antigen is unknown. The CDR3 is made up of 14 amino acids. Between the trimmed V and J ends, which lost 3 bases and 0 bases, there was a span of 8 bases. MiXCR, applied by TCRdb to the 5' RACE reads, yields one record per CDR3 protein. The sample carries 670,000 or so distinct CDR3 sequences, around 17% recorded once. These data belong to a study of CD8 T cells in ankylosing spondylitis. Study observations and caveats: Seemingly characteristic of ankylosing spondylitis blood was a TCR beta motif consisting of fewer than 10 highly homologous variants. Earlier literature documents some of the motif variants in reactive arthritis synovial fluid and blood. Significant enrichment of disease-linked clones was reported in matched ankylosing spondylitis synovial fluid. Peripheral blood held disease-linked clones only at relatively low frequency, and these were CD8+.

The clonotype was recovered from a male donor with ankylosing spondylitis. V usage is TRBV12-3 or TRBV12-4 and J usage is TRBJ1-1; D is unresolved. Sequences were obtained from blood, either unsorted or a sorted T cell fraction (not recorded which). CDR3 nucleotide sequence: TGTGCCAGCAGTTTTCAGGAGATGAACACTGAAGCTTTCTTT. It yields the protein CASSFQEMNTEAFF.